A selection of T cell receptor beta chains follows, all from one sample in a study of blood T cell repertoires in COVID-19. The assay was immunoSEQ multiplex PCR, and TCRdb's table has in-frame clones only and misses some. The sample has some 150,000 clones; around 84% are singletons. The sample comprised peripheral blood. These TCRs come from a human donor in a cohort sampled during active COVID-19. The CDR3 runs from the conserved cysteine through the conserved F or W. The D gene is left open where the match is weak. Some rows have no size entry. The others give once, few or many, or a class for an expanded clone.

d_call	v_call	clone_size	j_call	cdr3_aa	cdr3_nt
TRBD1	TRBV24-1	.	TRBJ2-1	CATMGQGYKGGQFF	TGTGCCACCATGGGACAGGGCTACAAAGGGGGGCAGTTCTTC
.	TRBV27	.	TRBJ1-6	CASSLSGGGNSPLHF	TGTGCCAGCAGTTTAAGTGGAGGAGGGAATTCACCCCTCCACTTT
TRBD2	TRBV5-1	.	TRBJ2-4	CASSSPPMGLAVAKNIQYF	TGCGCCAGCAGCTCCCCACCGATGGGACTAGCGGTAGCCAAAAACATTCAGTACTTC
.	TRBV5-1	few	TRBJ2-7	CASSLSLQYPYEQYF	TGCGCCAGCAGCCTATCCTTACAGTACCCCTACGAGCAGTACTTC
.	TRBV29-1	.	TRBJ2-5	CSVRKGSGQETQYF	TGCAGCGTTCGTAAGGGTTCGGGGCAAGAGACCCAGTACTTC
.	TRBV5-8	once	TRBJ1-2	CASSKNRVGYGYTF	TGTGCCAGCAGTAAGAACAGGGTCGGCTATGGCTACACCTTC
.	TRBV7-6	.	TRBJ1-4	CASSNRDTQEKLFF	TGTGCCAGCAGCAACCGGGACACGCAAGAAAAACTGTTTTTT
.	TRBV6-2/TRBV6-3	.	TRBJ2-7	CASSTGRDYEQYF	TGTGCCAGCAGCACCGGACGGGACTACGAGCAGTACTTC
.	TRBV11-3	once	TRBJ2-3	CASSLGADRSTDTQYF	TGTGCCAGCAGTCTAGGGGCTGACAGGTCCACAGATACGCAGTATTTT
TRBD1	TRBV7-2	few	TRBJ1-1	CASSFATGYSTEAFF	TGTGCCAGCAGCTTCGCGACAGGGTATAGCACTGAAGCTTTCTTT
TRBD2	TRBV5-1	.	TRBJ2-7	CASTRGTSGDKEQYF	TGCGCCAGCACTCGAGGGACTAGCGGGGATAAGGAGCAGTACTTC
.	TRBV5-1	.	TRBJ2-1	CARFGSSYNEQFF	TGCGCCAGGTTCGGGAGCTCCTACAATGAGCAGTTCTTC
.	TRBV28	.	TRBJ2-5	CASSPPRGSGETQYF	TGTGCCAGCAGTCCCCCCCGGGGGTCTGGGGAGACCCAGTACTTC
TRBD2	TRBV2	.	TRBJ2-5	CASSPPGLAGGQYF	TGTGCCAGCAGCCCTCCCGGACTAGCGGGGGGCCAGTACTTC
.	TRBV6-2/TRBV6-3	.	TRBJ1-4	CASSPSGEQDEKLFF	TGTGCCAGCAGTCCCTCAGGGGAACAGGATGAAAAACTGTTTTTT
.	TRBV2	.	TRBJ2-7	CASSAGVYSYEQYF	TGTGCCAGCAGCGCCGGAGTCTACTCCTACGAGCAGTACTTC
.	TRBV6-2/TRBV6-3	.	TRBJ1-2	CASSYLPPSSGYTF	TGTGCCAGCAGTTACCTCCCCCCCTCGTCTGGCTACACCTTC
.	TRBV19	.	TRBJ1-2	CASAVGVPGGYTF	TGTGCCAGTGCCGTGGGAGTACCTGGGGGCTACACCTTC
.	TRBV5-4	.	TRBJ2-2	CASTLGGGTGELFF	TGTGCCAGCACCCTAGGTGGGGGGACCGGGGAGCTGTTTTTT
.	TRBV6-5	.	TRBJ2-7	CASSYNRDYEQYF	TGTGCCAGCAGTTATAACAGGGACTACGAGCAGTACTTC
TRBD2	TRBV7-7	.	TRBJ2-3	CASGAGGPVDTQYF	TGTGCCAGCGGGGCGGGGGGGCCCGTAGATACGCAGTATTTT
TRBD1	TRBV4-1	.	TRBJ2-3	CASRRGQGPPDTQYF	TGCGCCAGCAGGAGAGGACAGGGGCCCCCAGATACGCAGTATTTT
.	TRBV14	.	TRBJ2-3	CASSHWRDTQYF	TGTGCCAGCAGCCACTGGAGAGATACGCAGTATTTT
.	TRBV27	.	TRBJ1-3	CASSLQGSNTIYF	TGTGCCAGCAGTTTACAGGGTTCCAACACCATATATTTT
TRBD1	TRBV19	.	TRBJ1-1	CASIDRDRDEAFF	TGTGCCAGTATCGACCGGGACAGGGACGAAGCTTTCTTT
TRBD2	TRBV4-3	few	TRBJ2-2	CASSQMGGGTGELFF	TGCGCCAGCAGCCAAATGGGCGGGGGCACCGGGGAGCTGTTTTTT
.	TRBV7-9	few	TRBJ2-3	CASSFWPRGTDTQYF	TGTGCCAGCAGCTTTTGGCCGAGGGGCACAGATACGCAGTATTTT
TRBD1	TRBV14	.	TRBJ1-1	CASSLLGQAYTEAFF	TGTGCCAGCAGCCTCCTGGGACAGGCTTACACTGAAGCTTTCTTT
.	TRBV25-1	.	TRBJ2-3	CASSEQGPDTQYF	TGTGCCAGCAGTGAACAGGGCCCCGATACGCAGTATTTT
.	TRBV4-1	.	TRBJ1-2	CASSQVGGAEYGYTF	TGCGCCAGCAGCCAAGTCGGAGGGGCGGAGTATGGCTACACCTTC
.	TRBV7-2	.	TRBJ1-6	CASGPGDYYSPLHF	TGTGCCAGCGGACCAGGGGATTATTATTCACCCCTCCACTTT
.	TRBV27	once	TRBJ1-5	CASSLYYPSNQPQHF	TGTGCCAGCAGTTTATACTATCCTAGCAATCAGCCCCAGCATTTT
.	TRBV25-1	few	TRBJ1-5	CASSESGGGGNQPQHF	TGTGCCAGCAGTGAATCTGGAGGGGGGGGCAATCAGCCCCAGCATTTT
TRBD1	TRBV19	few	TRBJ1-5	CASSPRTGDGKPQHF	TGTGCCAGTAGTCCCCGGACAGGGGATGGGAAGCCCCAGCATTTT
.	TRBV6-4	.	TRBJ1-2	CASSAGNLGGYTF	TGTGCCAGCAGTGCCGGGAACCTGGGGGGCTACACCTTC
TRBD2	TRBV5-1	.	TRBJ2-7	CASSELAGKGEQYF	TGCGCCAGCAGCGAACTAGCGGGAAAAGGCGAGCAGTACTTC
.	TRBV6-2/TRBV6-3	.	TRBJ2-3	CASSYRADTDTQYF	TGTGCCAGCAGTTACCGCGCGGACACAGATACGCAGTATTTT
TRBD1	TRBV12-3/TRBV12-4	.	TRBJ1-1	CASSLGTGEAFF	TGTGCCAGCAGCCTGGGGACAGGTGAAGCTTTCTTT
TRBD1	TRBV7-9	.	TRBJ1-5	CASSLGTGGPISNQPQHF	TGTGCCAGCAGCCTTGGGACAGGGGGCCCAATTAGCAATCAGCCCCAGCATTTT
.	TRBV15	.	TRBJ1-3	CATSRGTANSGNTIYF	TGTGCCACCAGCAGAGGGACAGCCAACTCTGGAAACACCATATATTTT
TRBD2	TRBV27	.	TRBJ2-7	CASSPRTGTTLYEQYF	TGTGCCAGCAGTCCTAGAACCGGGACTACCCTCTACGAGCAGTACTTC
.	TRBV3-1/TRBV3-2	.	TRBJ1-1	CASSPTGGGTEAFF	TGTGCCAGCAGCCCCACGGGGGGAGGCACTGAAGCTTTCTTT
TRBD1	TRBV7-9	.	TRBJ2-7	CASSLVGFRGQSYEQYF	TGTGCCAGCAGCTTAGTCGGATTCCGGGGACAGAGCTACGAGCAGTACTTC
TRBD1	TRBV5-5	.	TRBJ1-6	CASSLEDRGNSPLHF	TGTGCCAGCAGCTTGGAGGACAGGGGGAATTCACCCCTCCACTTT
TRBD2	TRBV4-1	.	TRBJ2-5	CASSQVGGGVQETQYF	TGCGCCAGCAGCCAAGTAGGTGGGGGGGTTCAAGAGACCCAGTACTTC
TRBD2	TRBV7-2	once	TRBJ2-3	CASSLTSGGADTQYF	TGTGCCAGCAGCTTGACTAGCGGGGGGGCAGATACGCAGTATTTT
TRBD1	TRBV5-1	.	TRBJ1-2	CASSLGQGDGYTF	TGCGCCAGCAGCCTCGGACAGGGTGATGGCTACACCTTC
.	TRBV7-9	.	TRBJ1-1	CASSLEAREAFF	TGTGCCAGCAGCTTAGAAGCCCGTGAAGCTTTCTTT